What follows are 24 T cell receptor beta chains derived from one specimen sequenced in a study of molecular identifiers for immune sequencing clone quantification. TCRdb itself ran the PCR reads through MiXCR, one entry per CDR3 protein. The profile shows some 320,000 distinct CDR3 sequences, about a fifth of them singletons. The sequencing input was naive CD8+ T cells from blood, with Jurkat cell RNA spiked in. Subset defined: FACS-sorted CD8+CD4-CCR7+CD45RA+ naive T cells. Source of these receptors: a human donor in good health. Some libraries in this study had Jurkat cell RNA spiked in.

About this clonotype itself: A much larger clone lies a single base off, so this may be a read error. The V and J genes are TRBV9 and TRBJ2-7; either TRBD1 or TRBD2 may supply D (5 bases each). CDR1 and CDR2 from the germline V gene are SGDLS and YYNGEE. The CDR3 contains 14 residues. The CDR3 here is CASTPGDGSYGQYF. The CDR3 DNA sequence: TGTGCCAGCACCCCCGGGGACGGTTCCTACGGGCAGTACTTC.

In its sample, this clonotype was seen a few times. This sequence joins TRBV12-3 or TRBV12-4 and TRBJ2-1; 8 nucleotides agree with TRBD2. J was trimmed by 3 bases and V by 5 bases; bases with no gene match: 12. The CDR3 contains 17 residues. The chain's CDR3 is CASSETPGLGLYNEQFF. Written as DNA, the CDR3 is TGTGCCAGCAGTGAAACGCCGGGACTAGGTCTCTACAATGAGCAGTTCTTC.

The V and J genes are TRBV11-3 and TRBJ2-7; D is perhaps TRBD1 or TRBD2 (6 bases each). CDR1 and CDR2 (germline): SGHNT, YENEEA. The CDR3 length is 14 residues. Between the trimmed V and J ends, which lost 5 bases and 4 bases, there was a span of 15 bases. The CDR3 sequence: CASSHPGAGYEQYF. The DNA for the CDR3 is TGTGCCAGCAGCCACCCGGGGGCAGGGTACGAGCAGTACTTC.

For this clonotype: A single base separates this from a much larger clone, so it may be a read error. Written as DNA, the CDR3 is TGTGCCAGCAGCACCCAGGGATTCTCCTACGAGCAGTGCTTC. This gives the protein CASSTQGFSYEQCF. The chain has TRBV9 and TRBJ2-7; D is perhaps TRBD1 (5 bases). The CDR3 has 14 amino acids. Per the germline V gene, CDR1 is SGDLS and CDR2 is YYNGEE.

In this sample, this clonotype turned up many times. CDR3 in amino acids: CASSAGQGPHEQYF. CDR3 coding DNA: TGTGCCAGCAGCGCGGGACAGGGGCCCCACGAGCAGTACTTC. This chain links TRBV2 with TRBJ2-7, with 10 bases matching TRBD1. This CDR3 region has 14 residues. V was clipped by 6 bases and J by 5 bases; unmatched bases: 7. Germline assignment: CDR1 SNHLY and CDR2 FYNNEI.

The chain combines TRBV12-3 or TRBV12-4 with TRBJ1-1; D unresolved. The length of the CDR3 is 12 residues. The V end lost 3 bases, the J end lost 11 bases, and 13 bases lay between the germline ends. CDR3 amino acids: CASSFGFGEAFF. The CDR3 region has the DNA TGTGCCAGCAGTTTCGGCTTTGGTGAGGCTTTCTTT.

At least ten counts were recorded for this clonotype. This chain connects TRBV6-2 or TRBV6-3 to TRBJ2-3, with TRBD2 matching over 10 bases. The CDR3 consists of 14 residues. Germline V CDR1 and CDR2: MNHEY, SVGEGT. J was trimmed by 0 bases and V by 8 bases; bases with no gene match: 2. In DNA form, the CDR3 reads TGTGCCAGCGGACTAGCGGCTAGCACAGATACGCAGTATTTT. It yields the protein CASGLAASTDTQYF.

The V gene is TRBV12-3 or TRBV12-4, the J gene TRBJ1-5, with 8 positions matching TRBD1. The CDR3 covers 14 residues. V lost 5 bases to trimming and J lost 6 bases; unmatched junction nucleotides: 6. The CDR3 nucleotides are TGTGCCAGCAGTACAGGACAGGGCAGTCAGCCCCAGCATTTT. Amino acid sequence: CASSTGQGSQPQHF.

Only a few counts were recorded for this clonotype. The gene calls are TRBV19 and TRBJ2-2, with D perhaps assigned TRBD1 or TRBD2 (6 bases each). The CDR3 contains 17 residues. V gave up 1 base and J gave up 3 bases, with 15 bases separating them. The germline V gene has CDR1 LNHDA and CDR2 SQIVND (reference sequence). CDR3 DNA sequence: TGTGCCAGTAGTATAGTTTCCGGGGGCTATTACACCGGGGAGCTGTTTTTT. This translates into CASSIVSGGYYTGELFF. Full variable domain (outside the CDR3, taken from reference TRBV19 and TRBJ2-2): DGGITQSPKYLFRKEGQNVTLSCEQNLNHDAMYWYRQDPGQGLRLIYYSQIVNDFQKGDIAEGYSVSREKKESFPLTVTSAQKNPTAFYLCASSIVSGGYYTGELFFGEGSRLTVL.

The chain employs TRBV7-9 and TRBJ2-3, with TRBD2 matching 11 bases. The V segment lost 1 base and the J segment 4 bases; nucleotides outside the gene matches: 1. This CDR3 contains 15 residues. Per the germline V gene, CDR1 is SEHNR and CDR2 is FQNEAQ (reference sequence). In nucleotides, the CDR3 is TGTGCCAGCAGCTTAGAACTAGCGGGAGCAGATACGCAGTATTTT. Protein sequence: CASSLELAGADTQYF.

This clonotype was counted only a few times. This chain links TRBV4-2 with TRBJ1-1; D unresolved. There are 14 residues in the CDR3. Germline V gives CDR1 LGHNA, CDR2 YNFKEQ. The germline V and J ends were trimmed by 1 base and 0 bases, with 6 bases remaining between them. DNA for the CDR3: TGTGCCAGCAGCCAAGCGGAAATGAACACTGAAGCTTTCTTT. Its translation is CASSQAEMNTEAFF.

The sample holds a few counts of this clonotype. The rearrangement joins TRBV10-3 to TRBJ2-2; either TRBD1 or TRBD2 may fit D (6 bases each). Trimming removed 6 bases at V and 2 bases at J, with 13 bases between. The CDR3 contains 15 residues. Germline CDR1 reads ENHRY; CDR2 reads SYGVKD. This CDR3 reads CAISPGGVNTGELFF. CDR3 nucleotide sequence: TGTGCCATCAGCCCCGGGGGCGTCAACACCGGGGAGCTGTTTTTT.

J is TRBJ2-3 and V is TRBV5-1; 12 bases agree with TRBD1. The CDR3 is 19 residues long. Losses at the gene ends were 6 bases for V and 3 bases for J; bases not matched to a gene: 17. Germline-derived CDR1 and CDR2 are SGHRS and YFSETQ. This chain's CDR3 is CASTSQLTGTGGGTDTQYF. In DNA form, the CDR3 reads TGCGCCAGCACCTCGCAACTTACCGGGACAGGGGGCGGGACAGATACGCAGTATTTT.

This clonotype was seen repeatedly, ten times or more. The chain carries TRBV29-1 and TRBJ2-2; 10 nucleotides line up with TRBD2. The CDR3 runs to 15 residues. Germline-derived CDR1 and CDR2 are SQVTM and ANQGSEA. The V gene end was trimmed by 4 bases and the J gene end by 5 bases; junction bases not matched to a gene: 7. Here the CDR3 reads CSVVLLAGETGELFF. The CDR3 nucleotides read TGCAGCGTTGTGTTGCTAGCGGGAGAAACCGGGGAGCTGTTTTTT.

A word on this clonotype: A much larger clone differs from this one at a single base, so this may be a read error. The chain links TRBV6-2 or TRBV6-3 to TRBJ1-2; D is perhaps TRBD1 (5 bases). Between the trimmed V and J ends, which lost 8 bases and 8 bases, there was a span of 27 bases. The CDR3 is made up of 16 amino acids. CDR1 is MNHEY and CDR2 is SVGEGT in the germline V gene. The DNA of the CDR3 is TGTGCCAGCGGCTTCACCTTAACAGGTCCCCGGGACGGCTACACCTTC. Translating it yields CASGFTLTGPRDGYTF.

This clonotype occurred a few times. In DNA form, the CDR3 reads TGTGCCAGTAGAGACAGTCTCAATCAGCCCCAGCATTTT. Its translation is CASRDSLNQPQHF. The chain has TRBV19 and TRBJ1-5, with D possibly being TRBD1 (5 bases). CDR3 length equals 13 residues. The germline V and J ends were trimmed by 6 bases and 3 bases, with 9 bases remaining between them. Germline loops: CDR1 LNHDA, CDR2 SQIVND (reference sequence).

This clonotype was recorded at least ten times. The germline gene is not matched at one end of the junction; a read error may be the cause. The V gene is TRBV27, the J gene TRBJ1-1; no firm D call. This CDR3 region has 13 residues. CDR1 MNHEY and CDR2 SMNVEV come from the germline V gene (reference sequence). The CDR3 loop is CASSFSANTEAFF. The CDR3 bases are TGCGCCAGCAGCTTTTCAGCGAACACTGAAGCTTTCTTT.

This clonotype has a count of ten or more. CDR3 residues: CASRKGPFVHQPQHF. The CDR3 nucleotides are TGTGCCAGTAGGAAGGGCCCCTTTGTGCATCAGCCCCAGCATTTT. The chain uses TRBV19 and TRBJ1-5; D uncertain. The CDR3 is made up of 15 amino acids. Trimming stripped 6 bases from V and 5 bases from J, with 17 bases between. Germline V gene sequence: CDR1 LNHDA, CDR2 SQIVND (reference sequence).

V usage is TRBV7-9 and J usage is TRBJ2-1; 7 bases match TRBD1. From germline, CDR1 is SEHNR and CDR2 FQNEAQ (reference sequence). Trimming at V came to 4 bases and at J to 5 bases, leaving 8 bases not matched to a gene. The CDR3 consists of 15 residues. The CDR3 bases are TGTGCCAGCAGCTCCCAAGGGGGCCAGGACAATGAGCAGTTCTTC. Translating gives CASSSQGGQDNEQFF.

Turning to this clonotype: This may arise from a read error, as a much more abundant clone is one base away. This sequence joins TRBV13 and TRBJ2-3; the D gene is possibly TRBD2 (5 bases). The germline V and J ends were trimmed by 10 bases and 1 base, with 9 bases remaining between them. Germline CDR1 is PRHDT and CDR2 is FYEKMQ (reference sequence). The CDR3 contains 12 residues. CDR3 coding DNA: TGTGCCACCGATAGCGGCACAGATACGCAGTATTTT. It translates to CATDSGTDTQYF.

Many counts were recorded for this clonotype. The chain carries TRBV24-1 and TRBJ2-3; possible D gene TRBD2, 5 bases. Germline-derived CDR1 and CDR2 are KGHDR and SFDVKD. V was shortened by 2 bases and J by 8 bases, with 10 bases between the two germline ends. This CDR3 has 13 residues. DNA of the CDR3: TGTGCCACCAGTGATTCCCCCGGAGGTACGCAGTATTTT. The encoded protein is CATSDSPGGTQYF.

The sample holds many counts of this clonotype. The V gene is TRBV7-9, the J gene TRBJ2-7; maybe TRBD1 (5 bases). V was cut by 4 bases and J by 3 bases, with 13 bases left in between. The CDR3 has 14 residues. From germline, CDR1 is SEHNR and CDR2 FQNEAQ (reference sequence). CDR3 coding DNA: TGTGCCAGCAGCTCGTCGACAGCTTACTACGAGCAGTACTTC. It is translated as CASSSSTAYYEQYF.

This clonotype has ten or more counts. The CDR3 reads CASSLEKAGDNEQFF. DNA of the CDR3: TGTGCCAGCAGCTTAGAAAAAGCGGGGGATAATGAGCAGTTCTTC. The chain couples TRBV11-3 to TRBJ2-1, with TRBD2 identical over 8 bases. Germline CDR1 reads SGHNT; CDR2 reads YENEEA. The CDR3 has 15 residues. V was clipped by 0 bases and J by 7 bases; unmatched bases: 5. Complete variable domain (other parts from reference TRBV11-3 and TRBJ2-1): EAGVVQSPRYKIIEKKQPVAFWCNPISGHNTLYWYLQNLGQGPELLIRYENEEAVDDSQLPKDRFSAERLKGVDSTLKIQPAELGDSAVYLCASSLEKAGDNEQFFGPGTRLTVL.

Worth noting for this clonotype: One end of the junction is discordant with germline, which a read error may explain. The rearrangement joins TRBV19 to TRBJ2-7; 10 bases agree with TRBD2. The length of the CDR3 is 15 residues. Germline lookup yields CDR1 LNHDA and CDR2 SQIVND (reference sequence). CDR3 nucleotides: TGTGCCAGTAGTACCGCTAGCGGGAGCTCCTACGAGCAGTGCTTC. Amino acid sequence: CASSTASGSSYEQCF.